At least ten counts were recorded for the clone carrying this T cell receptor (beta chain). Its antigen is not known. These data come from a study of CD8 T cells in ankylosing spondylitis. Whole-study results and caveats: In ankylosing spondylitis patients, matched synovial fluid reportedly showed significant enrichment of disease-linked clones. Both synovial fluid and blood in reactive arthritis had previously been reported to carry some motif variants. In ankylosing spondylitis blood, a motif of about eight highly homologous TCR beta variants appeared characteristic.

In making TCR beta libraries, quantitative 5'-RACE with molecular barcodes was used. From the 5' RACE reads, TCRdb called clonotypes with MiXCR, one entry per CDR3 protein. Of approximately 220,000 distinct CDR3 sequences listed, more than 25% were seen once; the top ten hold just over 6.5%. Per the germline V gene, CDR1 is SNHLY and CDR2 is FYNNEI. CDR3 length: 13 residues. V gave up 11 bases and J gave up 0 bases, with 11 bases separating them. The receptor comes from a male donor with ankylosing spondylitis or in good health (not recorded which). Specimen: blood, either unsorted or a sorted T cell fraction (not recorded which). The gene calls are TRBV2 and TRBJ1-3; D remains unclear. In nucleotides, the CDR3 is TGTGCCTGCCACCAGCTCTCTGGAAACACCATATATTTT. Encoded protein: CACHQLSGNTIYF.